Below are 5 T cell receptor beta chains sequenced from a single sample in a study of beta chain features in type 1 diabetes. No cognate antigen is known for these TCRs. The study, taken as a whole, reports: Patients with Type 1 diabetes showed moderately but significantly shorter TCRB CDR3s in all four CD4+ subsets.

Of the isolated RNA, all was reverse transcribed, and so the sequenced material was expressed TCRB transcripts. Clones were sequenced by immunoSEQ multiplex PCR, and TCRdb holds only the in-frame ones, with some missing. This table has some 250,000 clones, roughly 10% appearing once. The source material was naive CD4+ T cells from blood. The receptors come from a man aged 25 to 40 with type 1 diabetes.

The CDR3: CASSNRQYNTEAFF. The CDR3 DNA follows: TGTGCCAGCAGCAACCGACAGTACAACACTGAAGCTTTCTTT. The chain joins TRBV4-2 to TRBJ1-1; D is perhaps TRBD1 (5 bases). The CDR3 runs 14 residues. The germline V and J ends were trimmed by 5 bases and 2 bases, with 12 bases remaining between them. Germline V lookup: CDR1 LGHNA, CDR2 YNFKEQ.

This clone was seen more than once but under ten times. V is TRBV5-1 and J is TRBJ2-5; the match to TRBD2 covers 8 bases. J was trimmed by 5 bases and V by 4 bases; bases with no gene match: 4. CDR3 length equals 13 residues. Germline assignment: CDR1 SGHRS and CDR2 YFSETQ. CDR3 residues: CASSGGLEETQYF. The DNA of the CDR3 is TGCGCCAGCAGCGGGGGACTAGAGGAGACCCAGTACTTC.

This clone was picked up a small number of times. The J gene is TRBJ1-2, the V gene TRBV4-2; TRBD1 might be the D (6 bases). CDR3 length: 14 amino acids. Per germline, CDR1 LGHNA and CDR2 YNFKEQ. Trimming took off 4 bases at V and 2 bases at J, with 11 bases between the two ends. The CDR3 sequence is CASSRSQGNYGYTF. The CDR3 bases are TGTGCCAGCAGCCGGTCGCAGGGGAACTATGGCTACACCTTC.

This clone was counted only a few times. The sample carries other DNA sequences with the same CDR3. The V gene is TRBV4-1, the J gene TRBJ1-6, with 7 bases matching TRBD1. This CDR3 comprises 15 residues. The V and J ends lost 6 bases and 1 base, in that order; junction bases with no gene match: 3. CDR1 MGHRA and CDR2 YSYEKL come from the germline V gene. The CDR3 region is CASSPGGSYNSPLHF. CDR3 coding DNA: TGCGCCAGCAGTCCAGGGGGATCCTATAATTCACCCCTCCACTTT.

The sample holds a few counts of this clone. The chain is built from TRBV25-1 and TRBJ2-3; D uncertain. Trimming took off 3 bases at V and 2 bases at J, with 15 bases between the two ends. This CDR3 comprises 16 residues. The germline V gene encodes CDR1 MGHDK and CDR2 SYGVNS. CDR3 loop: CASSDHGLGVTDTQYF. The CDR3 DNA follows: TGTGCCAGCAGTGATCATGGGCTGGGTGTCACAGATACGCAGTATTTT.